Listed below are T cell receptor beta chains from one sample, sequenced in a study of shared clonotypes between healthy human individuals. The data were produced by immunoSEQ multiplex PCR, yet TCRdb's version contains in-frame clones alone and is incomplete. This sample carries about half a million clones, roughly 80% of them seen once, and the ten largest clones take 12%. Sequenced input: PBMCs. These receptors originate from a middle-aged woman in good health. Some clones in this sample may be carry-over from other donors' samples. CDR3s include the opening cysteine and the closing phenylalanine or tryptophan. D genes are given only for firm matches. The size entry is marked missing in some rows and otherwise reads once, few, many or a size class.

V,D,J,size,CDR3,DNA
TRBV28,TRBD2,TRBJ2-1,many,CASSLGLAQQFF,TGTGCCAGCAGTTTGGGACTAGCGCAGCAGTTCTTC
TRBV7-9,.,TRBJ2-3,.,CASHLGGSQYF,TGTGCCAGCCACCTAGGTGGTTCGCAGTATTTT
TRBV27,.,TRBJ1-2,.,CASRLTGPGDYGYTF,TGTGCCAGCAGGTTGACAGGCCCAGGGGACTATGGCTACACCTTC
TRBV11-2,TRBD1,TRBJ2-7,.,CASSLRGQGLYEQYF,TGTGCCAGCAGCCTCAGGGGACAGGGGCTCTACGAGCAGTACTTC
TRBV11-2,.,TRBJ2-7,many,CASSAIQGGVGEQYF,TGTGCCAGCAGCGCGATTCAAGGTGGGGTAGGTGAGCAGTACTTC
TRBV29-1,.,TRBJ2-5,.,CSVWGRETQYF,TGCAGCGTTTGGGGGCGTGAGACCCAGTACTTC
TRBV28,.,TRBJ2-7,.,CARPIEQYF,TGTGCCAGACCGATCGAGCAGTACTTC
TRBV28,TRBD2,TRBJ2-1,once,CASRPSGSYNEQFF,TGTGCCAGCAGACCTAGCGGGTCCTACAATGAGCAGTTCTTC
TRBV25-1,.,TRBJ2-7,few,CASSGRYSSYEQYF,TGTGCCAGCAGTGGCCGGTACAGTTCCTACGAGCAGTACTTC
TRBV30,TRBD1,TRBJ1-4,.,CAWGTGGSSTNEKLFF,TGTGCCTGGGGGACAGGGGGCAGTTCAACTAATGAAAAACTGTTTTTT
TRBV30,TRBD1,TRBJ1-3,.,CAWSVGTGFGNTIYF,TGTGCCTGGAGTGTGGGGACAGGGTTCGGAAACACCATATATTTT
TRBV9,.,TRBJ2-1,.,CASSVVGGTGYNEQFF,TGTGCCAGCAGCGTAGTAGGCGGGACCGGGTACAATGAGCAGTTCTTC
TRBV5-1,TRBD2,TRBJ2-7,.,CASSPRTSGYYEQYF,TGCGCCAGCAGCCCCCGGACTAGCGGGTACTACGAGCAGTACTTC
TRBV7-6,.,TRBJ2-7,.,CASSQGFIPYEQYF,TGTGCCAGCAGCCAGGGATTTATTCCCTACGAGCAGTACTTC
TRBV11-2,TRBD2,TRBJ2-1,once,CASSAKAGGLLDEQFF,TGTGCCAGCAGCGCGAAAGCGGGAGGGCTACTTGATGAGCAGTTCTTC
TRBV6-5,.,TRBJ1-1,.,CASSYSMRNTEAFF,TGTGCCAGCAGTTACTCTATGAGGAACACTGAAGCTTTCTTT
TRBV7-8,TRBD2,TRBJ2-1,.,CASSSGLAVNEQFF,TGTGCCAGCAGCTCCGGACTAGCAGTTAATGAGCAGTTCTTC
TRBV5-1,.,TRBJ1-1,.,CASSATAGARSTEAFF,TGCGCCAGCAGCGCCACGGCGGGGGCGCGGAGTACTGAAGCTTTCTTT
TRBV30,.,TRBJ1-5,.,CAWSARKSGNQPQHF,TGTGCCTGGAGTGCCAGGAAGTCAGGGAATCAGCCCCAGCATTTT
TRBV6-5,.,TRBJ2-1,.,CASSGTGSSYNEQFF,TGTGCCAGCAGTGGGACTGGGAGCTCCTACAATGAGCAGTTCTTC
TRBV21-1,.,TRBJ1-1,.,CASSIRTENTEAFF,TGTGCCAGCAGCATCCGGACAGAGAACACTGAAGCTTTCTTT
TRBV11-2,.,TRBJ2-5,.,CASSLLGREEEQYF,TGTGCCAGCAGCTTATTGGGCAGGGAGGAGGAGCAGTACTTC
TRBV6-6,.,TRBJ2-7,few,CASSYSGGEQYF,TGTGCCAGCAGTTATTCCGGTGGCGAGCAGTACTTC
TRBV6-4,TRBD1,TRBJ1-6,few,CASSDSTGGNSPLHF,TGTGCCAGCAGTGACTCGACAGGGGGCAATTCACCCCTCCACTTT
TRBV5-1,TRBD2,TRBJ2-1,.,CASSLALAGGNEQFF,TGCGCCAGCAGCTTGGCCCTAGCGGGGGGCAATGAGCAGTTCTTC
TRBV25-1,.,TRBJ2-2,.,CASSGPRMNTGELFF,TGTGCCAGCAGTGGACCCCGTATGAACACCGGGGAGCTGTTTTTT
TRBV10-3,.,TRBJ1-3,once,CAISKKTGASGNTIYF,TGTGCCATCAGTAAGAAGACGGGGGCCTCTGGAAACACCATATATTTT
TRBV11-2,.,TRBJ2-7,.,CASSEKGGNNEQYF,TGTGCCAGCAGCGAAAAGGGGGGGAACAACGAGCAGTACTTC
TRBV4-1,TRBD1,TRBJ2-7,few,CASSQGTGATNYEQYF,TGCGCCAGCAGCCAGGGGACAGGGGCGACCAACTACGAGCAGTACTTC
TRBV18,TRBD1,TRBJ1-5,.,CASSPSGGVGNQPQHF,TGTGCCAGCTCCCCATCAGGGGGGGTGGGCAATCAGCCCCAGCATTTT
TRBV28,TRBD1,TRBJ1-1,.,CASSSGTGGFSGEAFF,TGTGCCAGCAGTTCCGGGACAGGGGGCTTTAGTGGTGAAGCTTTCTTT
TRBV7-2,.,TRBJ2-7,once,CASSLARAFNEQYF,TGTGCCAGCAGCTTAGCAAGAGCTTTCAACGAGCAGTACTTC
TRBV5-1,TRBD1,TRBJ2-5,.,CASSRTGGIQETQYF,TGCGCCAGCAGCCGGACAGGGGGTATTCAAGAGACCCAGTACTTC
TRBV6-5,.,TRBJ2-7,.,CASSYSAYEQYF,TGTGCCAGCAGTTATTCCGCCTACGAGCAGTACTTC
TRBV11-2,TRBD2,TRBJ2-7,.,CASSLQRGGYEQCF,TGTGCCAGCAGCTTACAGCGGGGGGGCTACGAGCAGTGCTTC
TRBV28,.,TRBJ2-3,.,CASSFGGTTDTQYF,TGTGCCAGCAGTTTTGGAGGAACAACAGATACGCAGTATTTT
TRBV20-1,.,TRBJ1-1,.,CSARLNTEAFF,TGCAGTGCTAGACTGAACACTGAAGCTTTCTTT
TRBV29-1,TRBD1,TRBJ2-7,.,CSVGQGNMYYEQYF,TGCAGCGTTGGACAGGGAAATATGTACTACGAGCAGTACTTC
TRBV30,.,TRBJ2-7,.,CAWSDPFEQYF,TGTGCCTGGAGTGACCCGTTCGAGCAGTACTTC
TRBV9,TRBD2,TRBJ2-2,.,CASSPRGLAGLTGELFF,TGTGCCAGCAGCCCCCGCGGGCTAGCGGGCCTCACCGGGGAGCTGTTTTTT
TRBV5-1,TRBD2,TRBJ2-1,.,CASGSGSGYNEQFF,TGCGCCAGCGGAAGCGGGAGTGGCTACAATGAGCAGTTCTTC
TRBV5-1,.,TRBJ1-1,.,CASSATANTEAFF,TGCGCCAGCAGCGCGACCGCAAACACTGAAGCTTTCTTT